The 25 T cell receptor beta chains in this list originate from one sample, sequenced in a study of T cell changes during pregnancy in multiple sclerosis. Using immunoSEQ multiplex PCR, the repertoire was profiled, and TCRdb retains in-frame clones only, with some absent. The table has some 110,000 clones, about 90% seen once. The specimen was peripheral blood, collected before pregnancy. The receptors were sampled from a female donor with multiple sclerosis, enrolled in a pregnancy study.

J is TRBJ2-7 and V is TRBV5-5; D perhaps matches TRBD1 (5 bases). This CDR3 has 13 residues. The V end was cut by 4 bases, the J end by 4 bases, with 12 bases between. CDR1 SGHKS and CDR2 YYEKEE come from the germline V gene (reference sequence). As DNA, the CDR3 is TGTGCCAGCAGCCTACAGACAGAGTACGAGCAGTACTTC. As protein: CASSLQTEYEQYF.

The J gene is TRBJ2-5, the V gene TRBV27; 7 nucleotides match TRBD2. CDR1 and CDR2 (germline): MNHEY, SMNVEV (reference sequence). This CDR3 spans 17 amino acids. The trim removed 4 bases at V and 5 bases at J, leaving 16 bases unmatched. CDR3 sequence (DNA): TGTGCCAGCAGTTACAAGACTAGCACCTATTTCTGGGAGACCCAGTACTTC. This codes for CASSYKTSTYFWETQYF.

The chain joins TRBV29-1 to TRBJ2-3; tentatively, D is TRBD1 (7 bases). V was trimmed by 6 bases and J by 6 bases, leaving 13 bases between them. The CDR3 covers 12 residues. Germline V gene data show CDR1 as SQVTM and CDR2 as ANQGSEA. CDR3 amino acids: CSVGQGGDTQYF. The CDR3 DNA is TGCAGCGTGGGCCAGGGGGGTGATACGCAGTATTTT.

This chain connects TRBV11-3 to TRBJ2-3; 7 positions match TRBD1. The V gene's germline CDR1 is SGHNT and CDR2 YENEEA. The V and J ends lost 1 base and 4 bases, in that order; junction bases with no gene match: 5. The CDR3 runs 15 residues. The CDR3 loop reads CASSLVRGRADTQYF. The CDR3 DNA is TGTGCCAGCAGCTTAGTGAGGGGGCGCGCAGATACGCAGTATTTT.

In its sample, this clone was seen once. The chain recombines TRBV4-1 with TRBJ2-4; perhaps TRBD2 as D (6 bases). V was cut by 1 base and J by 7 bases, with 11 bases left in between. This CDR3 has 14 residues. Germline V lookup: CDR1 MGHRA, CDR2 YSYEKL. CDR3 bases: TGCGCCAGCAGCCAAGGCGGCAGCGGGAACATTCAGTACTTC. Translation gives CASSQGGSGNIQYF.

The rearrangement links TRBV7-2 to TRBJ2-7; D gene uncertain. V was cut by 1 base and J by 2 bases, with 9 bases left in between. This CDR3 is 14 amino acids long. Germline values: CDR1 SGHTA, CDR2 FQGNSA. Here the CDR3 DNA reads TGTGCCAGCAGCTTAGTAGTCTTGGCCTACGAGCAGTACTTC. Protein: CASSLVVLAYEQYF.

The chain has TRBV19 and TRBJ2-4; the match to TRBD2 covers 14 bases. Per germline, CDR1 LNHDA and CDR2 SQIVND (reference sequence). After removal of 6 bases from V and 16 bases from J, the junction contained 11 bases not matched to a gene. The CDR3 loop spans 14 amino acids. The CDR3 DNA follows: TGTGCCAGTAGCTCCGGGACTAGCGGGGGAAGGGATTACTTC. Amino acids: CASSSGTSGGRDYF. Looking up the rest from reference TRBV19 and TRBJ2-4 gives the full variable domain: DGGITQSPKYLFRKEGQNVTLSCEQNLNHDAMYWYRQDPGQGLRLIYYSQIVNDFQKGDIAEGYSVSREKKESFPLTVTSAQKNPTAFYLCASSSGTSGGRDYFGAGTRLSVL.

V gene TRBV6-6 combines with J gene TRBJ1-2; weak D call: TRBD1 (6 bases). Germline-derived CDR1 and CDR2 are MNHNY and SVGAGI (reference sequence). The length of the CDR3 is 14 residues. Trimming cost V 2 bases and J 5 bases, with 12 bases left between them. CDR3 DNA sequence: TGTGCCAGCAGTTACCGGCAGGGGAGATATGGCTACACCTTC. Amino acids: CASSYRQGRYGYTF.

This chain connects TRBV6-6 to TRBJ1-2; a weak D match, TRBD1 (5 bases). The CDR3 consists of 12 residues. With 5 bases removed from V and 4 bases from J, the gap between germline ends came to 8 bases. CDR1 MNHNY and CDR2 SVGAGI come from the germline V gene (reference sequence). The CDR3 is CASSPDTYGYTF. CDR3 DNA: TGTGCCAGCAGTCCGGACACCTATGGCTACACCTTC.

This sequence joins TRBV30 and TRBJ1-6; D is unclear. CDR3 length: 13 amino acids. The germline CDR1 and CDR2 sequences are GTSNPN and SVGIG (reference sequence). Trimming cost V 2 bases and J 5 bases, with 7 bases left between them. The CDR3 DNA is TGTGCCTGGAGTACAGTGGATAATTCACCCCTCCACTTT. It encodes CAWSTVDNSPLHF.

The rearrangement joins TRBV6-4 to TRBJ2-7; TRBD1 aligns across 8 bases. CDR1 MRHNA and CDR2 SNTAGT come from the germline V gene. This CDR3 comprises 15 residues. V lost 5 bases to trimming and J lost 0 bases; unmatched junction nucleotides: 6. The CDR3 DNA reads TGTGCCAGCAGTTACCCCAGGGGGCCCTCCTACGAGCAGTACTTC. Its protein is CASSYPRGPSYEQYF.

This chain uses TRBV2 with TRBJ2-7; 8 bases align to TRBD2. The CDR3 has 15 amino acids. CDR1 SNHLY and CDR2 FYNNEI come from the germline V gene. Germline trimming cut 8 bases from V and 2 bases from J; bases unmatched to any gene: 11. CDR3 amino acids: CASCCTSGLAYEQYF. The CDR3 DNA is TGTGCCAGCTGCTGTACTAGCGGACTTGCCTACGAGCAGTACTTC.

The chain uses TRBV21-1 and TRBJ1-1. TRBV21-1 is a recognized pseudogene. This CDR3 has 18 residues. As DNA, the CDR3 is TGTGCCAGCAGCAAAGCGCGGGGGACCCGAGGAGGAGACACTGAAGCTTTCTTT. This encodes CASSKARGTRGGDTEAFF.

The chain links TRBV9 to TRBJ2-2; D gene uncertain. In germline, CDR1 is SGDLS, CDR2 YYNGEE. The CDR3 spans 15 residues. V lost 0 bases, J lost 3 bases, and 9 bases lay in between. The CDR3 sequence: CASSVGLTHTGELFF. For the CDR3, the DNA is TGTGCCAGCAGCGTAGGGTTAACACACACCGGGGAGCTGTTTTTT.

This rearrangement joins TRBV11-3 to TRBJ2-3, with a tentative D call TRBD2 (6 bases). The length of the CDR3 is 15 residues. Deletions cut 0 bases from V and 1 base from J, with 8 bases between. CDR1 is SGHNT, CDR2 YENEEA, per germline. The chain's CDR3 is CASSLDSGGTDTQYF. The CDR3 DNA follows: TGTGCCAGCAGCTTAGATTCGGGAGGCACAGATACGCAGTATTTT.

The chain links TRBV7-3 to TRBJ2-3; no clear D gene. Trimming removed 0 bases from V and 6 bases from J, with 7 bases in between. Germline V gene data show CDR1 as SGHTA and CDR2 as FQGTGA. The CDR3 totals 13 residues. The CDR3 bases are TGTGCCAGCAGCTTAACCCGAGTTGATACGCAGTATTTT. It specifies CASSLTRVDTQYF.

The chain recombines TRBV19 with TRBJ2-6, with D possibly being TRBD1 (6 bases). V was shortened by 2 bases and J by 2 bases, with 7 bases between the two germline ends. Germline V gene data show CDR1 as LNHDA and CDR2 as SQIVND (reference sequence). This CDR3 contains 15 residues. CDR3 protein: CASSIQGTGANVLTF. The DNA for the CDR3 is TGTGCCAGTAGTATACAGGGGACTGGGGCCAACGTCCTGACTTTC.

The chain has TRBV14 and TRBJ1-3; D is undetermined. CDR1 and CDR2 from the germline V gene are SGHDN and FVKESK. The V gene lost 1 base and the J gene lost 3 bases, with 7 bases spanning the gap. The CDR3 length is 14 residues. CDR3 protein: CASSQVGSGNTIYF. DNA for the CDR3: TGTGCCAGCAGCCAAGTGGGGAGTGGAAACACCATATATTTT.

This chain connects TRBV7-9 to TRBJ1-1; 7 positions agree with TRBD1. This CDR3 spans 15 amino acids. Germline CDR1 reads SEHNR; CDR2 reads FQNEAQ (reference sequence). V lost 4 bases, J lost 1 base, and 6 bases stayed unmatched. CDR3: CASSSTGASNTEAFF. The CDR3 DNA is TGTGCCAGCAGCTCTACAGGGGCCTCGAACACTGAAGCTTTCTTT. Drawing the rest from reference TRBV7-9 and TRBJ1-1, the complete variable domain is DTGVSQNPRHKITKRGQNVTFRCDPISEHNRLYWYRQTLGQGPEFLTYFQNEAQLEKSRLLSDRFSAERPKGSFSTLEIQRTEQGDSAMYLCASSSTGASNTEAFFGQGTRLTVV.

DNA for the CDR3: TGTGCCAGCAGGCCAACCGGGACAGGGCCCAGCTATGGCTACACCTTC. Translation gives CASRPTGTGPSYGYTF. The chain joins TRBV28 to TRBJ1-2; 9 bases are shared with TRBD1. CDR1 MDHEN and CDR2 SYDVKM come from the germline V gene. J gave up 4 bases and V 6 bases, and 12 bases lay outside the gene matches. The CDR3 loop spans 16 amino acids.

The gene calls are TRBV5-4 and TRBJ1-1; weak D call: TRBD1 (5 bases). V was cut by 2 bases and J by 5 bases, with 13 bases left in between. Germline V gene sequence: CDR1 SGHNT, CDR2 YYREEE (reference sequence). The CDR3 has 14 residues. The CDR3 loop reads CASSFNGGGTEAFF. Written as DNA, the CDR3 is TGTGCCAGCAGCTTTAACGGGGGAGGGACTGAAGCTTTCTTT.

The chain carries TRBV6-6 and TRBJ1-2; 10 bases are a match to TRBD1. Germline V gene data show CDR1 as MNHNY and CDR2 as SVGAGI (reference sequence). Losses at the gene ends were 6 bases for V and 8 bases for J; bases not matched to a gene: 3. CDR3 length equals 12 residues. The CDR3 protein is CASRTGGGGYTF. The CDR3 DNA reads as TGTGCCAGCAGGACAGGGGGCGGAGGCTACACCTTC.

This rearrangement joins TRBV30 to TRBJ2-7, with TRBD1 identical over 10 bases. The CDR3 is made up of 13 amino acids. The germline CDR1 and CDR2 sequences are GTSNPN and SVGIG (reference sequence). V lost 4 bases and J lost 3; bases outside the gene matches: 3. In nucleotides, the CDR3 is TGTGCCTGGACCGGGACAGGGGTCTACGAGCAGTACTTC. Its protein product is CAWTGTGVYEQYF.

This chain joins TRBV4-1 and TRBJ1-4; D possibly corresponds to TRBD1 (6 bases). CDR1 is MGHRA and CDR2 is YSYEKL in the germline V gene. Trimming stripped 3 bases from V and 5 bases from J, with 13 bases between. This CDR3 contains 15 residues. The CDR3 spells CASSQMGQRNEKLFF. The CDR3 bases are TGCGCCAGCAGCCAGATGGGACAAAGAAATGAAAAACTGTTTTTT.

The genes are TRBV18 and TRBJ2-3; 8 nucleotides match TRBD1. CDR3 length equals 18 residues. V lost 2 bases, J lost 1 base, and 11 bases stayed unmatched. The V gene's germline CDR1 is KGHSH and CDR2 LQKENI. Here the CDR3 reads CASSPTRPPGQGTDTQYF. The CDR3 DNA reads TGTGCCAGCTCACCAACACGGCCCCCGGGACAGGGCACAGATACGCAGTATTTT.